These 16 T cell receptor beta chains originate from one sample sequenced in a study of shared clonotypes between healthy human individuals. Produced via immunoSEQ multiplex PCR; TCRdb's table is partial and in-frame only. Of about 680,000 clones in the sample, 90% to 95% were seen once. The naive CD8 subset, CD45RO-negative cells positively selected for CCR7, excluded terminally differentiated effector memory CD45RA+ cells. Sequencing was carried out using naive CD8+ T cells sorted from blood. These receptors were obtained from a man aged 25 to 40 in good health.

V is TRBV4-1 and J is TRBJ2-7, with 7 bases matching TRBD1. Trimming took 3 bases from V and 7 from J; bases not matched to a gene: 6. The CDR3 is made up of 13 amino acids. Germline values: CDR1 MGHRA, CDR2 YSYEKL. CDR3 sequence (DNA): TGCGCCAGCAGCCAGCTAGGGGGCAGGGAGCAGTACTTC. Translating gives CASSQLGGREQYF.

The chain is built from TRBV2 and TRBJ2-7; D could derive from TRBD1 or TRBD2 (6 bases each). This CDR3 has 14 amino acids. CDR1 and CDR2 (germline): SNHLY, FYNNEI. Trimming took off 2 bases at V and 7 bases at J, with 15 bases between the two ends. The CDR3 nucleotides are TGTGCCAGCAGTGAACCTAGGGGGACTGCTGAGCAGTACTTC. Protein product: CASSEPRGTAEQYF. Filled out from reference TRBV2 and TRBJ2-7, the complete variable domain reads EPEVTQTPSHQVTQMGQEVILRCVPISNHLYFYWYRQILGQKVEFLVSFYNNEISEKSEIFDDQFSVERPDGSNFTLKIRSTKLEDSAMYFCASSEPRGTAEQYFGPGTRLTVT.

Only one count was recorded for this clone. The V and J genes are TRBV20-1 and TRBJ2-1; unclear D gene. The CDR3 totals 9 residues. Germline V gene lookup returns CDR1 DFQATT and CDR2 SNEGSKA (reference sequence). V was trimmed by 6 bases and J by 9 bases, leaving 6 bases between them. CDR3 loop: CSARGEQFF. In nucleotides, the CDR3 is TGCAGTGCCCGAGGTGAGCAGTTCTTC.

The V gene is TRBV18, the J gene TRBJ1-3; no clear D gene. Trimming shortened V by 5 bases and J by 7 bases, and 21 bases separated the two germline ends. CDR3 length: 16 residues. CDR1 is KGHSH and CDR2 is LQKENI in the germline V gene. The CDR3 DNA reads TGTGCCAGCTCAAAGTATTACAAGGACCCGAGGAACACCATATATTTT. Residues: CASSKYYKDPRNTIYF.

The chain uses TRBV27 and TRBJ2-5, with 9 nucleotides matching TRBD1. Germline CDR1 reads MNHEY; CDR2 reads SMNVEV (reference sequence). V dropped 5 bases and J dropped 5; count of bases not matched to a gene: 12. This CDR3 comprises 16 residues. The CDR3 DNA sequence: TGTGCCAGCAGTCCAGCCGGGACAGGGTTCGCTGAGACCCAGTACTTC. Its protein is CASSPAGTGFAETQYF.

The gene calls are TRBV27 and TRBJ2-2; the match to TRBD2 covers 9 bases. The CDR3 sequence is 17 residues long. V gave up 4 bases and J gave up 7 bases; unmatched junction bases: 13. Germline assignment: CDR1 MNHEY and CDR2 SMNVEV (reference sequence). As DNA, the CDR3 is TGTGCCAGCAGTTACCCGCTAGCGGGAAGTGGTATCGGGGAGCTGTTTTTT. Residues: CASSYPLAGSGIGELFF.

V usage is TRBV27 and J usage is TRBJ2-6; D is unclear. The CDR3 consists of 13 residues. V was trimmed by 10 bases and J by 2 bases, leaving 9 bases between them. Germline CDR1 reads MNHEY; CDR2 reads SMNVEV (reference sequence). The CDR3 protein is CATFLPGANVLTF. The CDR3 DNA follows: TGTGCCACCTTTCTTCCTGGGGCCAACGTCCTGACTTTC.

This clone was picked up a small number of times. V and J are TRBV13 and TRBJ2-1; D is ambiguous. The CDR3 contains 16 residues. V was clipped by 4 bases and J by 0 bases, with 13 bases between them. Germline V gene data show CDR1 as PRHDT and CDR2 as FYEKMQ (reference sequence). The CDR3 is CASSSSPEISYNEQFF. The CDR3 DNA sequence: TGTGCCAGCAGCTCCTCCCCAGAGATCTCCTACAATGAGCAGTTCTTC.

The chain couples TRBV27 to TRBJ2-4; D is undetermined. V shed 8 bases and J shed 4 bases, with 18 bases lying between them. The CDR3 has 15 amino acids. CDR1 and CDR2 (germline): MNHEY, SMNVEV (reference sequence). The CDR3 coding sequence is TGTGCCAGCCAAAAATATCCTCCCACTAAAAACATTCAGTACTTC. Amino acid sequence: CASQKYPPTKNIQYF.

The CDR3 protein is CASSSPQGDTEAFF. The CDR3 DNA reads TGTGCCAGCAGCTCTCCCCAGGGGGACACTGAAGCTTTCTTT. The chain employs TRBV7-8 and TRBJ1-1; the match to TRBD1 covers 7 bases. The germline V gene has CDR1 SGHVS and CDR2 FQNEAQ. V lost 4 bases and J lost 3; bases outside the gene matches: 5. CDR3 length: 14 amino acids.

This chain connects TRBV11-2 to TRBJ1-1; D is unresolved. Germline V gene lookup returns CDR1 SGHAT and CDR2 FQNNGV. Deletions cut 4 bases from V and 10 bases from J, with 13 bases between. This CDR3 has 12 amino acids. CDR3 region: CASSSDLGVAFF. The CDR3 region has the DNA TGTGCCAGCAGCTCGGATCTGGGAGTAGCTTTCTTT.

This rearrangement joins TRBV2 to TRBJ1-1; 9 nucleotides line up with TRBD1. Germline V gene sequence: CDR1 SNHLY, CDR2 FYNNEI. The CDR3 runs to 14 residues. V shed 4 bases and J 5 bases; nucleotides not matched to a gene: 5. The CDR3 is CASSAQGAKTEAFF. DNA of the CDR3: TGTGCCAGCAGTGCACAGGGGGCGAAAACTGAAGCTTTCTTT.

On this clone: This same CDR3 is encoded by further DNA sequences in the sample. V usage is TRBV9 and J usage is TRBJ1-3, with D perhaps matching TRBD1 (5 bases). CDR1 is SGDLS, CDR2 YYNGEE, per germline. The V end was cut by 0 bases, the J end by 0 bases, with 7 bases between. CDR3 size: 15 residues. CDR3 protein: CASSVDGGSGNTIYF. In DNA form, the CDR3 reads TGTGCCAGCAGCGTAGATGGGGGCTCTGGAAACACCATATATTTT.

V gene TRBV27 combines with J gene TRBJ2-5, with TRBD1 matching over 9 bases. CDR3 length: 15 residues. Germline values: CDR1 MNHEY, CDR2 SMNVEV (reference sequence). Trimming removed 4 bases from V and 5 bases from J; junction bases left unmatched: 8. The DNA for the CDR3 is TGTGCCAGCAGTTCTCCGGGACAGGGTTTGGAGACCCAGTACTTC. It codes for CASSSPGQGLETQYF.

The rearrangement uses TRBV6-5 and TRBJ2-3; D possibly corresponds to TRBD2 (5 bases). V was clipped by 8 bases and J by 1 base, with 10 bases between them. This CDR3 is built from 13 residues. CDR1 and CDR2 from the germline V gene are MNHEY and SVGAGI. CDR3 protein: CASGSRGTDTQYF. The CDR3 DNA reads as TGTGCCAGCGGGAGTCGGGGCACAGATACGCAGTATTTT.

The rearrangement uses TRBV1 and TRBJ2-1; TRBD2 reflects the table's D call only, with no check against the DNA. TRBV1 is given as a pseudogene. The CDR3 has 18 amino acids. In DNA form, the CDR3 reads TGCACCAGCAGCCAATACCCGGGACTAGCGTTCTCCTACAATGAGCAGTTCTTC. It translates to CTSSQYPGLAFSYNEQFF.